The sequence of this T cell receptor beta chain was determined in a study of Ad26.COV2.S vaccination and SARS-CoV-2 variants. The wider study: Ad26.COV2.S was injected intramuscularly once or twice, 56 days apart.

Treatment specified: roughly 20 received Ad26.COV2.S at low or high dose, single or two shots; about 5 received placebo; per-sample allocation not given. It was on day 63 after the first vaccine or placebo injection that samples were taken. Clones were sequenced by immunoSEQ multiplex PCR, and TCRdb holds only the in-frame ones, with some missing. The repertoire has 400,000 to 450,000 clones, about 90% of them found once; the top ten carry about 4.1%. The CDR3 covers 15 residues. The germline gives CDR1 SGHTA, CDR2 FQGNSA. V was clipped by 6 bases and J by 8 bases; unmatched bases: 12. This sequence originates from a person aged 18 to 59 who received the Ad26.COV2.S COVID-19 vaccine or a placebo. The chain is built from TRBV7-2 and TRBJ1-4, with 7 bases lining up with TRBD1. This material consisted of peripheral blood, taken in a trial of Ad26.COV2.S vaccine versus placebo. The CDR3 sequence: CASSFRQGRMEKLFF. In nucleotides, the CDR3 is TGTGCCAGCAGTTTTAGACAGGGACGTATGGAAAAACTGTTTTTT.